The rows below give T cell receptor beta chains drawn from one sample of a study of blood T cell repertoires in COVID-19. Profiled with immunoSEQ multiplex PCR; TCRdb holds only in-frame clones, not every one. The profile shows over 200,000 clones, roughly 77% of them singletons. The material sequenced was peripheral blood. The receptors derive from a woman of 80 years or more with acute or convalescent COVID-19. CDR3s include the opening cysteine and the closing phenylalanine or tryptophan. The D gene is left open where the match is weak. Size values are once, few and many counts, or a class for expanded clones, and some rows have none.

j_call v_call d_call clone_size cdr3_aa cdr3_nt
TRBJ1-5 TRBV2 . . CASGTSGGNQPQHF TGTGCCAGCGGGACGTCGGGGGGCAATCAGCCCCAGCATTTT
TRBJ2-7 TRBV5-6 TRBD2 . CASSLGLADQYF TGTGCCAGCAGCTTGGGACTAGCGGACCAGTACTTC
TRBJ2-1 TRBV11-3 TRBD2 . CASSSQLAGHNEQFF TGTGCCAGCAGCTCTCAACTAGCGGGTCACAATGAGCAGTTCTTC
TRBJ1-2 TRBV5-1 . many CASSPLAGVPANYGYTF TGCGCCAGCAGCCCCCTTGCGGGAGTTCCAGCTAACTATGGCTACACCTTC
TRBJ1-4 TRBV11-2 TRBD1 . CASSQANGTGNEKLFF TGTGCCAGCAGCCAAGCTAACGGGACAGGCAACGAAAAACTGTTTTTT
TRBJ2-5 TRBV7-5 . few CVRSPIAGGETQYF TGTGTCAGAAGCCCTATTGCGGGGGGAGAGACCCAGTACTTC
TRBJ2-2 TRBV9 . . CASSVAPNTGELFF TGTGCCAGCAGCGTAGCTCCTAACACCGGGGAGCTGTTTTTT
TRBJ2-2 TRBV10-3 . . CAISGQLAKNGELFF TGTGCCATCAGTGGCCAACTAGCCAAAAACGGGGAGCTGTTTTTT
TRBJ1-3 TRBV14 TRBD1 . CASSQALWTGETIYF TGTGCCAGCAGCCAAGCCCTATGGACAGGGGAGACCATATATTTT
TRBJ2-1 TRBV19 TRBD1 . CASSKGQANADEQFF TGTGCCAGTAGTAAGGGACAGGCCAATGCGGATGAGCAGTTCTTC
TRBJ1-6 TRBV3-1/TRBV3-2 TRBD1 . CASSQSGQGGSASPLHF TGTGCCAGCAGCCAGTCCGGCCAAGGGGGCTCTGCCTCACCCCTCCACTTT
TRBJ2-7 TRBV11-1 . . CASSLVAGLHEQYF TGTGCCAGCAGCTTAGTGGCAGGGTTGCACGAGCAGTACTTC
TRBJ1-6 TRBV10-2 . . CASSDLGGPPLHF TGCGCCAGCAGTGATCTCGGAGGGCCACCCCTCCACTTT
TRBJ1-6 TRBV6-4 . . CASRREGWNSPLHF TGTGCCAGCAGGAGGGAGGGGTGGAATTCACCCCTCCACTTT
TRBJ2-6 TRBV9 TRBD1 . CASSETGWALGANVLTF TGTGCCAGCAGCGAGACAGGGTGGGCTCTAGGGGCCAACGTCCTGACTTTC
TRBJ2-1 TRBV9 . . CASSANILGVNEQFF TGTGCCAGCAGCGCCAATATATTGGGAGTCAATGAGCAGTTCTTC
TRBJ2-1 TRBV7-3 . once CASSAGRVNEQFF TGTGCCAGCAGTGCGGGCCGGGTGAATGAGCAGTTCTTC
TRBJ2-7 TRBV9 TRBD2 . CASSVAASGNYEQYF TGTGCCAGCAGCGTAGCGGCTAGCGGGAACTACGAGCAGTACTTC
TRBJ2-7 TRBV9 TRBD2 . CASSGGSGGAYEQYF TGTGCCAGCAGCGGCGGTAGCGGGGGGGCGTACGAGCAGTACTTC
TRBJ2-5 TRBV24-1 TRBD2 . CATSKSGSLPETQYF TGTGCCACCAGTAAGAGCGGGAGTCTTCCAGAGACCCAGTACTTC
TRBJ2-7 TRBV5-6 . . CASSFGVSRNFHEQYF TGTGCCAGCAGCTTTGGAGTATCGAGGAACTTCCACGAGCAGTACTTC
TRBJ1-2 TRBV25-1 TRBD1 . CASSELDRGNGYTF TGTGCCAGCAGTGAATTAGACAGGGGGAATGGCTACACCTTC
TRBJ1-2 TRBV5-4 . once CASSLSTESNYGYTF TGTGCCAGCAGCTTGTCGACAGAAAGTAACTATGGCTACACCTTC
TRBJ1-1 TRBV19 . . CASTAGINTEAFF TGTGCCAGTACCGCAGGAATTAACACTGAAGCTTTCTTT
TRBJ2-1 TRBV28 . few CASSQLGNEQFF TGTGCCAGCAGCCAACTAGGGAATGAGCAGTTCTTC
TRBJ1-1 TRBV6-6 . . CASSYSIRGEAFF TGTGCCAGCAGTTACTCGATACGGGGGGAAGCTTTCTTT
TRBJ2-1 TRBV7-2 TRBD2 once CASSLGGRSYNEQFF TGTGCCAGCAGCTTAGGCGGGAGGTCCTACAATGAGCAGTTCTTC